Given below is one T cell receptor beta chain in context. The data stem from a study of shared T cell receptors in the human thymus. TCRdb keeps only in-frame clones here, not all; method: immunoSEQ multiplex PCR. The sample has 500,000 to 750,000 clones, more than 75% seen once. Germline loops: CDR1 GTSNPN, CDR2 SVGIG (reference sequence). The CDR3 runs to 15 residues. V lost 4 bases, J lost 0 bases, and 15 bases lay in between. A further study also used this sample, focusing on human thymus T cells. As reported in that work: Healthy Finnish infants having corrective surgery for congenital heart defects served as donors.

The gene calls are TRBV30 and TRBJ2-5, with a tentative D call TRBD2 (6 bases). The TCR originated in a boy under two years old with a congenital heart defect. Input material: thymocytes. The DNA for the CDR3 is TGTGCCTGGATTATCATGAGCGGGTACCAAGAGACCCAGTACTTC. Translated: CAWIIMSGYQETQYF.